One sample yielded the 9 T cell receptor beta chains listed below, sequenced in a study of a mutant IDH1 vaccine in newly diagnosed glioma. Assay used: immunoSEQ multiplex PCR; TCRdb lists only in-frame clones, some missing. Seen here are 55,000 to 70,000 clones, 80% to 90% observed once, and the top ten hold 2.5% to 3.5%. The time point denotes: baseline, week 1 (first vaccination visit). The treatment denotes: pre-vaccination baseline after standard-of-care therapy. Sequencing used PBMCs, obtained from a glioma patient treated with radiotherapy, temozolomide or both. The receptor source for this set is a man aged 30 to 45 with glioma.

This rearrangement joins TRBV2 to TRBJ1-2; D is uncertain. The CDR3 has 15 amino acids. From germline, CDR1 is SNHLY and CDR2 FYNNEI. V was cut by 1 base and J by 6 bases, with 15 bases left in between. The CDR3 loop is CASSEGRRDLNGYTF. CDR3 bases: TGTGCCAGCAGTGAAGGGAGGAGGGATCTGAATGGCTACACCTTC.

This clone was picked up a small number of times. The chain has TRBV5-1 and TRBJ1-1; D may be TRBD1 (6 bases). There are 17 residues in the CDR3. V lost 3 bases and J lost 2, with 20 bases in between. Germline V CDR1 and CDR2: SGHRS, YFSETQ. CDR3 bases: TGCGCCAGCAGCTCCGACCCGTTACAGGGAGAAAACACTGAAGCTTTCTTT. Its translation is CASSSDPLQGENTEAFF.

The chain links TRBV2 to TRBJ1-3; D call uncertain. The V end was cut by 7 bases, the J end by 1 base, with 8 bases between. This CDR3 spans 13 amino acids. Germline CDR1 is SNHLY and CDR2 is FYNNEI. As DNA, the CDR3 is TGTGCCAGCAAACCTGTTTCTGGAAACACCATATATTTT. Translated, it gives CASKPVSGNTIYF.

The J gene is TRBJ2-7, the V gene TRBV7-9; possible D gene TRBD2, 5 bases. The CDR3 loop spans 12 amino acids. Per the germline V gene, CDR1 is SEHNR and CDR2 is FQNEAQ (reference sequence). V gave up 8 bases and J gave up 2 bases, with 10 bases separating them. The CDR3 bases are TGTGCCAGCGGAGACGGGACCTACGAGCAGTACTTC. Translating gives CASGDGTYEQYF.

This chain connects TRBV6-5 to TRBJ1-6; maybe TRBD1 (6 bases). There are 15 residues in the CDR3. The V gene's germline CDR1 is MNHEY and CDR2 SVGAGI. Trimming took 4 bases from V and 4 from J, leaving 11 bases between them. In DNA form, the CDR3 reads TGTGCCAGCAGTTCCGGGGGCAGTTATAATTCACCCCTCCACTTT. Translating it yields CASSSGGSYNSPLHF.

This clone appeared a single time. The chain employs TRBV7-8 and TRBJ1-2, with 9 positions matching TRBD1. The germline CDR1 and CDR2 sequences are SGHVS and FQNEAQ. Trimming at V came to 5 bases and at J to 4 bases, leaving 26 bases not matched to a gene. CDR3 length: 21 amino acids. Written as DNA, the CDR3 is TGTGCCAGCAGCCGCCGTAGGACAGGGGCAAATGCCCGTCCGGATGTCTATGGCTACACCTTC. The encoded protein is CASSRRRTGANARPDVYGYTF.

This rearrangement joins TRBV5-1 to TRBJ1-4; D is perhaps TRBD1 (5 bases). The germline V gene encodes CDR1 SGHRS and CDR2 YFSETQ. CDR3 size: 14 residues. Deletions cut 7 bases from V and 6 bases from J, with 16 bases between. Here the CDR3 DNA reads TGCGCCAGCGCTGGGGGGGTACTGGATGAAAAACTGTTTTTT. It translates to CASAGGVLDEKLFF. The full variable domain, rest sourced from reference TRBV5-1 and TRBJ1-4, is KAGVTQTPRYLIKTRGQQVTLSCSPISGHRSVSWYQQTPGQGLQFLFEYFSETQRNKGNFPGRFSGRQFSNSRSEMNVSTLELGDSALYLCASAGGVLDEKLFFGSGTQLSVL.

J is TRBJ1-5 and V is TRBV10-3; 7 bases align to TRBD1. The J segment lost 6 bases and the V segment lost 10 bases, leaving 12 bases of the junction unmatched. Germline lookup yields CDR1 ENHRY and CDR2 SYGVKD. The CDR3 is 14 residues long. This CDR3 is CATTGEGGGQPQHF. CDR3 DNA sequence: TGTGCCACCACAGGGGAGGGGGGCGGTCAGCCCCAGCATTTT.

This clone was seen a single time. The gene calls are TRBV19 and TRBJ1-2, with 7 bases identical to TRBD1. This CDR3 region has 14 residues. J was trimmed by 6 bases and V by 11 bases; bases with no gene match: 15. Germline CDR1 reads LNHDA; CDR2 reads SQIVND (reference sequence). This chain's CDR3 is CAGDTGEACDGYTF. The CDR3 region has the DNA TGTGCCGGTGATACAGGGGAGGCGTGCGATGGCTACACCTTC. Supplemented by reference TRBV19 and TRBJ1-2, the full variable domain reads DGGITQSPKYLFRKEGQNVTLSCEQNLNHDAMYWYRQDPGQGLRLIYYSQIVNDFQKGDIAEGYSVSREKKESFPLTVTSAQKNPTAFYLCAGDTGEACDGYTFGSGTRLTVV.